Listed below are T cell receptor beta chains from one sample, sequenced in a study of persistence of HIV-infected CD4 T cells. The table came from immunoSEQ multiplex PCR; TCRdb's copy has only in-frame clones and leaves some out. The table has about 28,000 clones, approximately 82% seen once. These receptors are not linked to any known antigen. This sample comprised CD4+ T cells sorted from PBMCs after approximately 19-hour stimulation, obtained from a patient who received antiretroviral therapy. The origin of the receptors is an adult man with HIV who was CMV-seropositive. Both conserved end residues are trimmed from each CDR3. Each record gives: J gene, V gene, CDR3 protein.

j_call: TRBJ2-1; v_call: TRBV7-2; cdr3_aa: ASSLMSEYEQF
j_call: TRBJ2-5; v_call: TRBV25-1; cdr3_aa: ASSQGLGTQY
j_call: TRBJ1-2; v_call: TRBV24-1; cdr3_aa: ATSDLTATGEHGYGYT
j_call: TRBJ2-3; v_call: TRBV29-1; cdr3_aa: SSDGSTDTQY
j_call: TRBJ1-1; v_call: TRBV6-5; cdr3_aa: ASSYSGVGRQTEAF
j_call: TRBJ1-3; v_call: TRBV6-5; cdr3_aa: ASSYKRGFFENTIY
j_call: TRBJ1-1; v_call: TRBV27; cdr3_aa: ASSLRTGVNTEAF
j_call: TRBJ2-7; v_call: TRBV12-5; cdr3_aa: ASGRRVVSSYEQY
j_call: TRBJ1-4; v_call: TRBV19; cdr3_aa: ASRRREGMEEKLF
j_call: TRBJ2-7; v_call: TRBV7-2; cdr3_aa: ASSLIQSPHEQY
j_call: TRBJ2-3; v_call: TRBV6-5; cdr3_aa: ASLSTDTQY
j_call: TRBJ2-7; v_call: TRBV5-1; cdr3_aa: ASSSGTSGGVLNEQY
j_call: TRBJ2-7; v_call: TRBV6-5; cdr3_aa: ASSYSTGDWDEQY
j_call: TRBJ1-5; v_call: TRBV6-5; cdr3_aa: ASIGAENQPQH
j_call: TRBJ2-7; v_call: TRBV14; cdr3_aa: ASSLGVEQY
j_call: TRBJ2-1; v_call: TRBV18; cdr3_aa: ASSPGVDNEQF
j_call: TRBJ2-1; v_call: TRBV21-1; cdr3_aa: ASSTETGGLRVDNEQF
j_call: TRBJ1-6; v_call: TRBV2; cdr3_aa: ASMGTGLGSYNSPLH
j_call: TRBJ2-5; v_call: TRBV20-1; cdr3_aa: SASRGQETQY
j_call: TRBJ1-6; v_call: TRBV7-6; cdr3_aa: ASSLAPGSHSPLH
j_call: TRBJ1-1; v_call: TRBV5-1; cdr3_aa: ASSWRQNTEAF
j_call: TRBJ1-3; v_call: TRBV28; cdr3_aa: ASSTSRGGNTIY
j_call: TRBJ2-3; v_call: TRBV6-6; cdr3_aa: ASSLSLARGDDTQY
j_call: TRBJ2-3; v_call: TRBV5-1; cdr3_aa: ASSLTGDTQY
j_call: TRBJ2-3; v_call: TRBV18; cdr3_aa: ASSPLGLALTDTQY
j_call: TRBJ1-5; v_call: TRBV28; cdr3_aa: ASGPGQGYNQPQH